What follows are 6 T cell receptor beta chains derived from one specimen sequenced in a study of PD-1 blockade in classical Hodgkin lymphoma. Sequencing used immunoSEQ multiplex PCR; TCRdb keeps in-frame clones, though not all of them. The table lists 25,000 to 35,000 clones, around 80% of them singletons. Indicated time point: cycle 4 day 1 (C4D1), after 5 to 7 weeks of nivolumab. Brentuximab vedotin exposure varied among the patients, all of whom had relapsed after autologous stem cell transplantation. The CD4+ T cells used were purified from thawed PBMCs through magnetic negative selection. The specimen was CD4+ T cells from blood, collected before the fourth cycle of nivolumab. The receptors originated from a human donor with classical Hodgkin lymphoma.

V and J are TRBV2 and TRBJ2-5; TRBD2 is a possible D gene (5 bases). CDR1 SNHLY and CDR2 FYNNEI come from the germline V gene. Trimming took off 5 bases at V and 1 base at J, with 11 bases between the two ends. This CDR3 is 14 amino acids long. CDR3 sequence (DNA): TGTGCCAGCAGTTTGACTACATTCCAAGAGACCCAGTACTTC. Translated: CASSLTTFQETQYF.

The chain carries TRBV10-3 and TRBJ1-2, with 8 nucleotides matching TRBD1. The CDR3 loop spans 13 amino acids. J was trimmed by 6 bases and V by 2 bases; bases with no gene match: 2. Germline V lookup: CDR1 ENHRY, CDR2 SYGVKD. The CDR3 sequence is CAISEGQGDGYTF. The CDR3 DNA reads TGTGCCATCAGTGAGGGACAGGGTGATGGCTACACCTTC.

The chain carries TRBV12-5 and TRBJ2-3; TRBD1 is a possible D gene (6 bases). This CDR3 has 13 residues. Looked up from germline, CDR1 is LGHNT and CDR2 is FRNRAP. The V gene lost 6 bases and the J gene lost 5 bases, with 12 bases spanning the gap. The CDR3 region is CASGQGEGDTQYF. The CDR3 nucleotides read TGTGCTAGTGGACAGGGCGAAGGAGATACGCAGTATTTT.

The chain links TRBV2 to TRBJ1-1; maybe TRBD1 (5 bases). This CDR3 is built from 14 residues. V was cut by 1 base and J by 3 bases, with 9 bases left in between. Germline CDR1 is SNHLY and CDR2 is FYNNEI. This CDR3 is CASSEEGRDTEAFF. CDR3 DNA: TGTGCCAGCAGTGAAGAGGGGAGGGACACTGAAGCTTTCTTT.

The chain couples TRBV30 to TRBJ2-5, with a weak D call TRBD1 (8 bases). V was shortened by 0 bases and J by 5 bases, with 16 bases between the two germline ends. Germline CDR1 GTSNPN, CDR2 SVGIG (reference sequence). The CDR3 loop spans 15 amino acids. In nucleotides, the CDR3 is TGTGCCTGGAGTGTACACTACAGGGGGGGGGAGACCCAGTACTTC. It yields the protein CAWSVHYRGGETQYF.

This clone was picked up a small number of times. This chain links TRBV4-1 with TRBJ2-1; D might be TRBD2 (6 bases). Trimming removed 0 bases at V and 0 bases at J, with 15 bases between. CDR3 length: 18 amino acids. CDR1 MGHRA and CDR2 YSYEKL come from the germline V gene. CDR3 nucleotides: TGCGCCAGCAGCCAAGAGGGTAGCGGAACTTTCTCCTACAATGAGCAGTTCTTC. Its translation: CASSQEGSGTFSYNEQFF.